A single sample gave rise to the 29 T cell receptor beta chains below, sequenced in a study of T cell responses to AZD1222 COVID-19 vaccine. TCRdb's table, derived via immunoSEQ multiplex PCR, lists solely in-frame clones and lacks some. The sample has about 54,000 clones, around 89% seen once. The sample was peripheral blood, taken 28 days after the second AZD1222 dose. Source of these receptors: an adult who received the AZD1222 COVID-19 vaccine.

The chain carries TRBV7-2 and TRBJ2-3; 7 nucleotides align to TRBD2. V was clipped by 5 bases and J by 0 bases; unmatched bases: 2. The CDR3 covers 14 residues. The germline V gene encodes CDR1 SGHTA and CDR2 FQGNSA. The CDR3 nucleotides read TGTGCCAGCAGCCGTAGCGGGAGCACAGATACGCAGTATTTT. This gives the protein CASSRSGSTDTQYF.

The chain combines TRBV6-1 with TRBJ1-2; D not resolved. CDR3 size: 14 residues. Trimming cost V 3 bases and J 7 bases, with 15 bases left between them. CDR1 and CDR2 (germline): MNHNS, SASEGT. As DNA, the CDR3 is TGTGCCAGCAGTGATGATTTCTTGGGTTTTGGCTACACCTTC. Its protein product is CASSDDFLGFGYTF.

The chain recombines TRBV4-3 with TRBJ1-5, with D unresolved. V was trimmed by 5 bases and J by 7 bases, leaving 18 bases between them. This CDR3 is built from 15 residues. Germline-derived CDR1 and CDR2 are LGHNA and YSLEER. The CDR3 loop reads CASSENWRAGQPQHF. The CDR3 DNA sequence: TGCGCCAGCAGCGAAAATTGGAGGGCCGGCCAGCCCCAGCATTTT.

The chain employs TRBV5-1 and TRBJ2-7; TRBD2 might be the D (5 bases). The V gene's germline CDR1 is SGHRS and CDR2 YFSETQ. Trimming removed 4 bases from V and 7 bases from J, with 18 bases in between. This CDR3 region has 14 residues. CDR3 DNA: TGCGCCAGCAGCCCGAGGACTCTGGTAGTGGAGCAGTACTTC. It yields the protein CASSPRTLVVEQYF.

The rearrangement links TRBV6-5 to TRBJ2-1, with TRBD1 matching 7 bases. The CDR3 runs to 14 residues. The V gene end was trimmed by 2 bases and the J gene end by 4 bases; junction bases not matched to a gene: 2. Looked up from germline, CDR1 is MNHEY and CDR2 is SVGAGI. The CDR3 DNA reads as TGTGCCAGCAGTTACAGGGGGCTTTACAATGAGCAGTTCTTC. Protein product: CASSYRGLYNEQFF.

The rearrangement links TRBV5-1 to TRBJ2-3, with D perhaps being TRBD1 or TRBD2 (7 bases each). V lost 3 bases and J 2 bases, leaving 16 bases between the germline ends. From germline, CDR1 is SGHRS and CDR2 YFSETQ. The CDR3 is made up of 16 amino acids. CDR3 bases: TGCGCCAGCAGCTCTCAAGCGGGACAGACCACAGATACGCAGTATTTT. This encodes CASSSQAGQTTDTQYF. The variable domain in full, completed from reference TRBV5-1 and TRBJ2-3, reads KAGVTQTPRYLIKTRGQQVTLSCSPISGHRSVSWYQQTPGQGLQFLFEYFSETQRNKGNFPGRFSGRQFSNSRSEMNVSTLELGDSALYLCASSSQAGQTTDTQYFGPGTRLTVL.

The rearrangement links TRBV29-1 to TRBJ1-1; the match to TRBD1 covers 10 bases. Germline values: CDR1 SQVTM, CDR2 ANQGSEA. With 6 bases clipped from V and 1 base from J, the junction kept 2 bases outside the gene matches. This CDR3 has 13 residues. CDR3 in amino acids: CSVRTGGNTEAFF. CDR3 bases: TGCAGCGTAAGGACAGGGGGGAACACTGAAGCTTTCTTT.

The rearrangement uses TRBV19 and TRBJ1-2, with D perhaps TRBD1 (5 bases). The CDR3 contains 15 residues. Trimming shortened V by 3 bases and J by 2 bases, and 13 bases separated the two germline ends. The germline V gene has CDR1 LNHDA and CDR2 SQIVND (reference sequence). The CDR3 loop reads CASSMGLGENYGYTF. The CDR3 DNA sequence: TGTGCCAGTAGTATGGGATTAGGGGAGAACTATGGCTACACCTTC.

This clone was counted a single time. The V and J genes are TRBV4-2 and TRBJ1-3; TRBD1 might be the D (5 bases). This CDR3 is 13 amino acids long. V was cut by 1 base and J by 7 bases, with 8 bases left in between. Germline CDR1 reads LGHNA; CDR2 reads YNFKEQ. The CDR3 DNA follows: TGTGCCAGCAGCCAAGTACGGGGCAACACCATATATTTT. Protein: CASSQVRGNTIYF.

This clone was found once. The chain links TRBV10-1 to TRBJ1-1; D is uncertain. The CDR3 runs 16 residues. Germline loops: CDR1 WNHNN, CDR2 SYGVQD (reference sequence). Trimming pared 3 bases from V and 1 base from J, leaving 15 bases between. The CDR3 loop reads CASSDQTLTSNTEAFF. The CDR3 DNA follows: TGCGCCAGCAGTGATCAGACACTTACCTCGAACACTGAAGCTTTCTTT.

The chain links TRBV7-2 to TRBJ2-1, with D perhaps matching TRBD2 (5 bases). Germline CDR1 is SGHTA and CDR2 is FQGNSA. V shed 1 base and J shed 8 bases, with 15 bases lying between them. The CDR3 runs to 15 residues. The CDR3 nucleotides read TGTGCCAGCAGCTTAGAGGCGAGGGAATTGGATGAGCAGTTCTTC. Encoded protein: CASSLEARELDEQFF.

The chain couples TRBV7-2 to TRBJ1-2, with unresolved D. This CDR3 has 15 residues. Trimming shortened V by 5 bases and J by 0 bases, and 13 bases separated the two germline ends. CDR1 is SGHTA and CDR2 is FQGNSA in the germline V gene. CDR3 sequence: CASSPGLKANYGYTF. The DNA of the CDR3 is TGTGCCAGCAGCCCAGGCTTAAAGGCTAACTATGGCTACACCTTC.

This chain connects TRBV24-1 to TRBJ2-3; D tentatively fits TRBD1 or TRBD2 (7 bases each). The CDR3 runs 17 residues. Germline-derived CDR1 and CDR2 are KGHDR and SFDVKD. Trimming shortened V by 4 bases and J by 4 bases, and 20 bases separated the two germline ends. The DNA of the CDR3 is TGTGCCACCAGTGAGGGACAGTGGGGCGGGGGCGCAGATACGCAGTATTTT. It is translated as CATSEGQWGGGADTQYF.

This sequence joins TRBV5-1 and TRBJ2-7; 10 nucleotides align to TRBD2. Germline assignment: CDR1 SGHRS and CDR2 YFSETQ. Germline trimming cut 2 bases from V and 6 bases from J; bases unmatched to any gene: 11. CDR3 size: 16 residues. The CDR3 nucleotides are TGCGCCAGCAGCTTACAGCAGGGTCTAGCGGGAGCCGAGCAGTACTTC. This gives the protein CASSLQQGLAGAEQYF.

V and J are TRBV7-9 and TRBJ1-5; D gene uncertain. CDR1 and CDR2 (germline): SEHNR, FQNEAQ (reference sequence). The V end was cut by 5 bases, the J end by 0 bases, with 5 bases between. CDR3 length: 13 amino acids. CDR3 loop: CASSDYSNQPQHF. The CDR3 DNA reads TGTGCCAGCAGCGACTATAGCAATCAGCCCCAGCATTTT. Full variable domain (rest looked up from reference TRBV7-9 and TRBJ1-5): DTGVSQNPRHKITKRGQNVTFRCDPISEHNRLYWYRQTLGQGPEFLTYFQNEAQLEKSRLLSDRFSAERPKGSFSTLEIQRTEQGDSAMYLCASSDYSNQPQHFGDGTRLSIL.

The chain couples TRBV7-6 to TRBJ2-3; TRBD1 might be the D (6 bases). This CDR3 contains 15 residues. Germline V lookup: CDR1 SGHVS, CDR2 FNYEAQ. V lost 6 bases and J 0 bases, leaving 13 bases between the germline ends. The CDR3 sequence: CASRSQGSSTDTQYF. CDR3 coding DNA: TGTGCCAGCAGGTCACAGGGATCTAGCACAGATACGCAGTATTTT.

The table lists this clone with a few counts. The chain employs TRBV2 and TRBJ1-2, with D perhaps TRBD1 (5 bases). The CDR3 spans 13 residues. Germline V CDR1 and CDR2: SNHLY, FYNNEI. Trimming cost V 10 bases and J 5 bases, with 17 bases left between them. CDR3 region: CATSGRPQYGYTF. CDR3 nucleotide sequence: TGTGCCACCTCAGGGAGACCCCAATATGGCTACACCTTC.

The V gene is TRBV2, the J gene TRBJ1-2; the match to TRBD1 covers 7 bases. The J segment lost 6 bases and the V segment lost 5 bases, leaving 3 bases of the junction unmatched. CDR1 and CDR2 (germline): SNHLY, FYNNEI. The CDR3 spans 12 residues. For the CDR3, the DNA is TGTGCCAGCAGTCTGACAGGGAATGGCTACACCTTC. Protein: CASSLTGNGYTF.

The chain joins TRBV7-9 to TRBJ2-1; 8 positions agree with TRBD2. V lost 5 bases to trimming and J lost 4 bases; unmatched junction nucleotides: 7. Germline values: CDR1 SEHNR, CDR2 FQNEAQ (reference sequence). This CDR3 is 15 amino acids long. The CDR3 reads CASSPGTSGYNEQFF. The CDR3 DNA reads as TGTGCCAGCAGCCCCGGGACTAGTGGTTACAATGAGCAGTTCTTC.

The CDR3 sequence: CASGSGDTQYF. For the CDR3, the DNA is TGTGCCAGCGGTTCGGGAGATACGCAGTATTTT. V and J are TRBV6-5 and TRBJ2-3, with unresolved D. This CDR3 is built from 11 residues. V shed 8 bases and J shed 5 bases, with 8 bases lying between them. CDR1 MNHEY and CDR2 SVGAGI come from the germline V gene.

The gene calls are TRBV29-1 and TRBJ2-3, with 9 bases identical to TRBD2. This CDR3 region has 16 residues. Germline V gives CDR1 SQVTM, CDR2 ANQGSEA. V was clipped by 1 base and J by 2 bases; unmatched bases: 7. The CDR3 here is CSVEGALAGFTDTQYF. DNA for the CDR3: TGCAGCGTTGAAGGCGCGCTAGCGGGGTTCACAGATACGCAGTATTTT.

The chain carries TRBV19 and TRBJ1-5; 8 bases agree with TRBD1. This CDR3 is built from 18 residues. With 5 bases clipped from V and 2 bases from J, the junction kept 14 bases outside the gene matches. In germline, CDR1 is LNHDA, CDR2 SQIVND (reference sequence). CDR3: CASSLLRLQGEGNQPQHF. CDR3 nucleotide sequence: TGTGCCAGTAGTCTTCTACGTCTACAGGGGGAGGGCAATCAGCCCCAGCATTTT.

The chain is built from TRBV7-2 and TRBJ2-7, with 8 nucleotides matching TRBD1. Germline V lookup: CDR1 SGHTA, CDR2 FQGNSA. With 1 base clipped from V and 4 bases from J, the junction kept 9 bases outside the gene matches. This CDR3 has 16 residues. CDR3 sequence (DNA): TGTGCCAGCAGCTTAGGCGGACAGGGCAGCCCGTACGAGCAGTACTTC. Translation: CASSLGGQGSPYEQYF.

The chain links TRBV2 to TRBJ1-5, with 7 bases matching TRBD1. Germline assignment: CDR1 SNHLY and CDR2 FYNNEI. The CDR3 has 14 amino acids. V was pared by 8 bases and J by 6 bases, with 10 bases of the junction left unmatched. The CDR3 region has the DNA TGTGCCAGCCATGGACAGGATGGGGGTCAGCCCCAGCATTTT. The encoded protein is CASHGQDGGQPQHF.

The chain links TRBV2 to TRBJ2-5; D is perhaps TRBD2 (5 bases). The V and J ends lost 7 bases and 9 bases respectively, with 15 bases between them. The CDR3 consists of 12 residues. Germline V CDR1 and CDR2: SNHLY, FYNNEI. DNA of the CDR3: TGTGCCAGCAACATCGGCCCCGGGGCCCAGTACTTC. Residues: CASNIGPGAQYF. The full variable domain, with the rest looked up from reference TRBV2 and TRBJ2-5, is EPEVTQTPSHQVTQMGQEVILRCVPISNHLYFYWYRQILGQKVEFLVSFYNNEISEKSEIFDDQFSVERPDGSNFTLKIRSTKLEDSAMYFCASNIGPGAQYFGPGTRLLVL.

The rearrangement uses TRBV9 and TRBJ2-3, with TRBD1 identical over 10 bases. This CDR3 region has 15 residues. In germline, CDR1 is SGDLS, CDR2 YYNGEE. V lost 4 bases to trimming and J lost 6 bases; unmatched junction nucleotides: 8. This chain's CDR3 is CASSPQTGGFDTQYF. The CDR3 nucleotides read TGTGCCAGCAGCCCACAGACAGGGGGCTTCGATACGCAGTATTTT.

This clone was counted a single time. The chain recombines TRBV7-8 with TRBJ2-7; D may be TRBD2 (6 bases). CDR1 is SGHVS, CDR2 FQNEAQ, per germline. Trimming pared 4 bases from V and 6 bases from J, leaving 16 bases between. The CDR3 consists of 14 residues. CDR3 sequence: CASSSRGRDFEQYF. The CDR3 DNA follows: TGTGCCAGCAGCTCCCGGGGTCGGGACTTCGAGCAGTACTTC. The complete variable domain, with remaining parts taken from reference TRBV7-8 and TRBJ2-7, reads GAGVSQSPRYKVAKRGQDVALRCDPISGHVSLFWYQQALGQGPEFLTYFQNEAQLDKSGLPSDRFFAERPEGSVSTLKIQRTQQEDSAVYLCASSSRGRDFEQYFGPGTRLTVT.

The CDR3 DNA reads TGCGCCAGCAGCCCCGGGACTAGGGGAGTCGATGAGCAGTTCTTC. It translates to CASSPGTRGVDEQFF. V usage is TRBV5-1 and J usage is TRBJ2-1; 8 bases align to TRBD2. Germline CDR1 SGHRS, CDR2 YFSETQ. This CDR3 contains 15 residues. V shed 4 bases, J shed 8 bases, and the junction held 11 bases outside the gene matches.

V and J are TRBV6-5 and TRBJ2-7; TRBD2 might be the D (6 bases). Germline V gene sequence: CDR1 MNHEY, CDR2 SVGAGI. CDR3 length: 14 amino acids. V was pared by 6 bases and J by 2 bases, with 14 bases between. In nucleotides, the CDR3 is TGTGCCAGCAGGGACGCGGGAACGCCCTACGAGCAGTACTTC. Translating it yields CASRDAGTPYEQYF.